Listed below are T cell receptor beta chains from one sample, sequenced in a study of T-cell memory formation after mild COVID-19. TCRdb re-derived calls from the 5' RACE reads in MiXCR, one entry per CDR3 protein. The data show hundreds of thousands of distinct CDR3 sequences, 20% to 25% seen once. The sequenced sample consisted of PBMCs or a T cell subset sorted from them (not recorded which). The receptors here all came from an adult woman who had mild COVID-19 (a few samples of this study predate the infection). Cell type and time point are not known. Each CDR3 is given without its conserved first and last residue.

v_call: TRBV20-1
cdr3_length: 10
j_call: TRBJ2-3
cdr3_aa: SATADTDTQY

v_call: TRBV20-1
cdr3_length: 9
j_call: TRBJ2-2
cdr3_aa: IAGDGGELF

v_call: TRBV10-3
cdr3_length: 13
j_call: TRBJ1-2
cdr3_aa: AISRQGSANYGYT

v_call: TRBV5-1
cdr3_length: 11
j_call: TRBJ2-7
cdr3_aa: ASSSPDSYEQY

v_call: TRBV15
cdr3_length: 15
j_call: TRBJ1-1
cdr3_aa: ATSRDLSGVGHTEAF

v_call: TRBV9
cdr3_length: 14
j_call: TRBJ1-1
cdr3_aa: ASSVVLWGAPTEAF

v_call: TRBV18
cdr3_length: 14
j_call: TRBJ2-3
cdr3_aa: ASSPTADSSTDTQY

v_call: TRBV21-1
cdr3_length: 18
j_call: TRBJ2-7
cdr3_aa: ASSKVPPGLTLAYSYEQY

v_call: TRBV15
cdr3_length: 15
j_call: TRBJ2-2
cdr3_aa: ATSIFRGVANTGELF

v_call: TRBV19
cdr3_length: 12
j_call: TRBJ1-1
cdr3_aa: ATCGEYGYTEAF

v_call: TRBV29-1
cdr3_length: 12
j_call: TRBJ2-2
cdr3_aa: SVEGGRVPGELF

v_call: TRBV18
cdr3_length: 15
j_call: TRBJ2-2
cdr3_aa: ASSPLGETLNTGELF

v_call: TRBV27
cdr3_length: 12
j_call: TRBJ2-7
cdr3_aa: ASKGRQGTYEQY

v_call: TRBV7-6
cdr3_length: 12
j_call: TRBJ1-2
cdr3_aa: ASSPSQGSNGYT

v_call: TRBV27
cdr3_length: 13
j_call: TRBJ2-7
cdr3_aa: ASSLGRGRLYEQY

v_call: TRBV30
cdr3_length: 11
j_call: TRBJ2-7
cdr3_aa: AWSVHASYEQY

v_call: TRBV20-1
cdr3_length: 12
j_call: TRBJ1-2
cdr3_aa: SASPQDGLYGYT

v_call: TRBV12-3/TRBV12-4
cdr3_length: 10
j_call: TRBJ2-7
cdr3_aa: ASSLFAYEQY

v_call: TRBV5-4
cdr3_length: 13
j_call: TRBJ2-2
cdr3_aa: ASRPQGVNTGELF

v_call: TRBV3-1
cdr3_length: 14
j_call: TRBJ2-3
cdr3_aa: ASSPRQSGLTDTQY

v_call: TRBV7-8
cdr3_length: 14
j_call: TRBJ2-2
cdr3_aa: ASSLTSGAITGELF

v_call: TRBV12-3/TRBV12-4
cdr3_length: 12
j_call: TRBJ2-7
cdr3_aa: ASRMSGSTYEQY

v_call: TRBV25-1
cdr3_length: 12
j_call: TRBJ2-7
cdr3_aa: ASSKETGAYEQY

v_call: TRBV7-6
cdr3_length: 12
j_call: TRBJ2-2
cdr3_aa: ASSLNTLSGELF

v_call: TRBV29-1
cdr3_length: 11
j_call: TRBJ1-2
cdr3_aa: SVELRPNYGYT

v_call: TRBV7-3
cdr3_length: 14
j_call: TRBJ2-2
cdr3_aa: ASSSTFARNTGELF

v_call: TRBV4-1
cdr3_length: 11
j_call: TRBJ1-1
cdr3_aa: ASSVSMGTEAF

v_call: TRBV6-2/TRBV6-3
cdr3_length: 9
j_call: TRBJ2-5
cdr3_aa: ASRRLETQY

v_call: TRBV14
cdr3_length: 13
j_call: TRBJ2-2
cdr3_aa: ASSRGVTNTGELF

v_call: TRBV7-6
cdr3_length: 14
j_call: TRBJ1-1
cdr3_aa: ASSLSTGVVNTEAF

v_call: TRBV12-3/TRBV12-4
cdr3_length: 13
j_call: TRBJ1-1
cdr3_aa: ASSFVLTSNTEAF

v_call: TRBV5-6
cdr3_length: 13
j_call: TRBJ1-1
cdr3_aa: ASSFQSTVNTEAF

v_call: TRBV5-1
cdr3_length: 14
j_call: TRBJ2-3
cdr3_aa: ASSLSTSDTTDTQY

v_call: TRBV7-6
cdr3_length: 12
j_call: TRBJ2-3
cdr3_aa: ASSRLGLTDTQY

v_call: TRBV9
cdr3_length: 13
j_call: TRBJ1-4
cdr3_aa: ASSPVTGAREKLF

v_call: TRBV12-3/TRBV12-4
cdr3_length: 15
j_call: TRBJ1-6
cdr3_aa: ASSLKLGQGANSPLH

v_call: TRBV29-1
cdr3_length: 12
j_call: TRBJ2-1
cdr3_aa: SVDGTGGYNEQF

v_call: TRBV12-3/TRBV12-4
cdr3_length: 10
j_call: TRBJ2-7
cdr3_aa: ASSLGHHEQY

v_call: TRBV12-3/TRBV12-4
cdr3_length: 13
j_call: TRBJ2-5
cdr3_aa: ASSNRNGWEETQY

v_call: TRBV2
cdr3_length: 12
j_call: TRBJ1-1
cdr3_aa: ASTDRQGGTEAF

v_call: TRBV20-1
cdr3_length: 12
j_call: TRBJ2-3
cdr3_aa: SARGLSGADTQY

v_call: TRBV5-5
cdr3_length: 12
j_call: TRBJ2-7
cdr3_aa: ASSTGQNSYEQY

v_call: TRBV28
cdr3_length: 13
j_call: TRBJ2-4
cdr3_aa: ASSLTGDSKNIQY

v_call: TRBV4-2
cdr3_length: 10
j_call: TRBJ2-7
cdr3_aa: ASSQESDEQY

v_call: TRBV7-8
cdr3_length: 10
j_call: TRBJ1-5
cdr3_aa: ASSLLGQPQH